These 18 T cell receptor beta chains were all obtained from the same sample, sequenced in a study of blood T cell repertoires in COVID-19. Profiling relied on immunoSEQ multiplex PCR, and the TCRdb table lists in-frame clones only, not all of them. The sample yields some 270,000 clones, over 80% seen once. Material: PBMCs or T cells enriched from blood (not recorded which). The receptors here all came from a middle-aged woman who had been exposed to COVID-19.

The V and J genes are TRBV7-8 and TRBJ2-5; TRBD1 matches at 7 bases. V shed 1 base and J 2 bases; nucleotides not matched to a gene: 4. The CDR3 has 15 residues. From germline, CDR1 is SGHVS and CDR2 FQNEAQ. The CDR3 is CASSLEQGTQETQYF. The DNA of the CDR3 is TGTGCCAGCAGCTTAGAACAGGGGACGCAAGAGACCCAGTACTTC.

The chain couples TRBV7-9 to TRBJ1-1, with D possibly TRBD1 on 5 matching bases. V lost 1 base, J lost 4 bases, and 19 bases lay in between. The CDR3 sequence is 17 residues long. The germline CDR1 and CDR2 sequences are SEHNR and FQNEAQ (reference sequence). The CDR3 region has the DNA TGTGCCAGCAGCTTAGTTACAGGCATCTTATTTGGCACTGAAGCTTTCTTT. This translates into CASSLVTGILFGTEAFF.

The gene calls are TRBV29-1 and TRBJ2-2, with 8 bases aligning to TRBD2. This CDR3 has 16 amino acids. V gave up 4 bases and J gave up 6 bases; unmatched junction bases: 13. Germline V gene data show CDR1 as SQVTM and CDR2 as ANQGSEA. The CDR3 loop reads CSVGDGLASSPGELFF. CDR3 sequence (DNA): TGCAGCGTTGGGGACGGACTAGCTTCCTCCCCCGGGGAGCTGTTTTTT.

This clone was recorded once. This chain's CDR3 is CAWTSGANVLTF. CDR3 coding DNA: TGTGCCTGGACTTCTGGGGCCAACGTCCTGACTTTC. The chain recombines TRBV30 with TRBJ2-6; the D is unclear. Germline CDR1 is GTSNPN and CDR2 is SVGIG (reference sequence). The CDR3 contains 12 residues. V dropped 4 bases and J dropped 1 base, with 2 bases sitting between them.

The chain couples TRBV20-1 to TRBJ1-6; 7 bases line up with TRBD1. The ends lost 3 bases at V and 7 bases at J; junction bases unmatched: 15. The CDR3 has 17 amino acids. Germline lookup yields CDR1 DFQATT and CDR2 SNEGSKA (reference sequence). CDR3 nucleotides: TGCAGTGCTAGTATCCCTCGGTCGGGACAGCAAAATTCACCCCTCCACTTT. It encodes CSASIPRSGQQNSPLHF.

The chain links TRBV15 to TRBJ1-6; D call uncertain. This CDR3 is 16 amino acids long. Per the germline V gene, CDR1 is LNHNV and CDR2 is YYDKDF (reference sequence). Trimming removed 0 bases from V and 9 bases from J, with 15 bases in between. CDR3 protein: CATSRDLGQRGSPLHF. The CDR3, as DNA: TGTGCCACCAGCAGAGATCTAGGTCAGAGAGGTTCACCCCTCCACTTT.

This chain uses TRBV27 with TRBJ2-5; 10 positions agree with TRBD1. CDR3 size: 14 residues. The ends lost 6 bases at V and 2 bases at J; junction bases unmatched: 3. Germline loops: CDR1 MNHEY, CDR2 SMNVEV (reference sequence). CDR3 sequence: CASSPDRGQETQYF. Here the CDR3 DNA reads TGTGCCAGCAGCCCGGACAGGGGGCAAGAGACCCAGTACTTC.

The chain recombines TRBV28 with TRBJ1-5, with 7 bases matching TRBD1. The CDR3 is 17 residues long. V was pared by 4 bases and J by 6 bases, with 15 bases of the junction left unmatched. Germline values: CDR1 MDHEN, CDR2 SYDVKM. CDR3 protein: CASSSPLRTGGRQPQHF. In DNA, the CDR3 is TGTGCCAGCAGTTCCCCCCTTCGGACAGGCGGTCGTCAGCCCCAGCATTTT.

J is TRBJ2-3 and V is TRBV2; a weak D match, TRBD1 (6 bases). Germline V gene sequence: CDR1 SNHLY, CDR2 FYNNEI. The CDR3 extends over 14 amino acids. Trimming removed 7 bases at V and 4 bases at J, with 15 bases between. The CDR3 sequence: CASMIPDSADTQYF. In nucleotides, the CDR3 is TGTGCCAGCATGATCCCGGACAGCGCAGATACGCAGTATTTT.

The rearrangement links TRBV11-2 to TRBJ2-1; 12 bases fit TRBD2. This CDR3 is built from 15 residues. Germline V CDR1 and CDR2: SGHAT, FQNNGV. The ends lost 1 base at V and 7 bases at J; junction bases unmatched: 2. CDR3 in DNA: TGTGCCAGCAGCTTAGTTGGACTAGCGGGGAATGAGCAGTTCTTC. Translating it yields CASSLVGLAGNEQFF.

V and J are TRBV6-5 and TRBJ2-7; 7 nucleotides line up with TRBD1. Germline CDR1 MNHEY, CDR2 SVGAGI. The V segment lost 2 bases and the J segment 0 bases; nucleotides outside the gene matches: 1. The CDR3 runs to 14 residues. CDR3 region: CASSYDRDSYEQYV. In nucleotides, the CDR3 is TGTGCCAGCAGTTACGACAGGGACTCCTACGAGCAGTACGTC.

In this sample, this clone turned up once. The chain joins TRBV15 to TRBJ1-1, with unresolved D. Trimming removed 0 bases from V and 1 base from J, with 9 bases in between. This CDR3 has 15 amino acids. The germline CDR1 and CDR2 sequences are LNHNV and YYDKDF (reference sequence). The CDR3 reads CATSRDRLPNTEAFF. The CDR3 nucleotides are TGTGCCACCAGCAGAGACAGGCTACCGAACACTGAAGCTTTCTTT.

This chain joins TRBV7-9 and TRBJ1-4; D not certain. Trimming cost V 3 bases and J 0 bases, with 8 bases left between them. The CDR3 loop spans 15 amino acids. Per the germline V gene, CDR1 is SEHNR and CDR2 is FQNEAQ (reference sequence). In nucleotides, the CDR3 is TGTGCCAGCAGCTTCGTTGGAGCAACTAATGAAAAACTGTTTTTT. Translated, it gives CASSFVGATNEKLFF.

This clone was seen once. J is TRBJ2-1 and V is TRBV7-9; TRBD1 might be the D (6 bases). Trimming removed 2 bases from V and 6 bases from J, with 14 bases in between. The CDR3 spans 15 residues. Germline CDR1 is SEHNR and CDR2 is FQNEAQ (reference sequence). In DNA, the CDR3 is TGTGCCAGCAGCTTACGACAGGCCCCCGGCAATGAGCAGTTCTTC. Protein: CASSLRQAPGNEQFF.

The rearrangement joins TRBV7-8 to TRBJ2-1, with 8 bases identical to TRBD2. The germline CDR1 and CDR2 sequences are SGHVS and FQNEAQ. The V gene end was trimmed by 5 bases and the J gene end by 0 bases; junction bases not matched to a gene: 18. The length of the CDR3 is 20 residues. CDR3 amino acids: CASSPNVGLSGGSSYNEQFF. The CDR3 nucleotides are TGTGCCAGCAGCCCTAACGTGGGGTTAAGCGGGGGTAGCTCCTACAATGAGCAGTTCTTC.

In DNA, the CDR3 is TGTGCCAGCAGCGTCGATGCCGGGACACGGTTTCTCGCTAACTATGGCTACACCTTC. Protein sequence: CASSVDAGTRFLANYGYTF. The rearrangement joins TRBV5-6 to TRBJ1-2; the D gene is possibly TRBD1 (6 bases). Germline loops: CDR1 SGHDT, CDR2 YYEEEE. Trimming shortened V by 4 bases and J by 0 bases, and 25 bases separated the two germline ends. This CDR3 comprises 19 residues.

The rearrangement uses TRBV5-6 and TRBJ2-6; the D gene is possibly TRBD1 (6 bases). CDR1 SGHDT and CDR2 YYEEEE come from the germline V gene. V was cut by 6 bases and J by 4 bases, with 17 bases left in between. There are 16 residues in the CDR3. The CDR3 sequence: CASIYDPGVGANVLTF. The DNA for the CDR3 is TGTGCCAGCATCTACGATCCAGGGGTCGGGGCCAACGTCCTGACTTTC.

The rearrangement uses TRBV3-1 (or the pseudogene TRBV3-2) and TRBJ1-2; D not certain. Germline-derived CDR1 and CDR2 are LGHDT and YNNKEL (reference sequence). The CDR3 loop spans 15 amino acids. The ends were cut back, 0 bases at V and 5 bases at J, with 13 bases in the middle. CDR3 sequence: CASSQDKGVWYGYTF. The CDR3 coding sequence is TGTGCCAGCAGCCAAGATAAGGGAGTATGGTATGGCTACACCTTC.